This T cell receptor beta chain was found in a study of shared clonotypes between healthy human individuals (dated by TCRdb to 2018 to 2021). Describing the broader study: The cohort comprised a couple of women and a few men aged 18 to 49 years. For each donor, CD4 naive and CD4 memory were each given three plates, CD8 naive was given two plates, and CD8 memory was given one plate. To estimate repertoire size and how much clonotypes are shared between individuals, the study performed deep sequencing of blood TCR repertoires from roughly five healthy adults. To increase sequencing depth and limit assay-specific biases, different laboratories used diverse techniques to prepare libraries and sequence TCR repertoires. Each donor's leukapheresis produced roughly between roughly 0.85 and 9.5 billion PBMCs.

Measured from the cysteine to the phenylalanine, the CDR3 is 16 residues long. Of all the DNA, just the CDR3 is kept, 48 bases in frame from base 1. V lost 1 base and J lost 5 bases, and the count of bases not matched to a germline gene is 5. The germline V gene (reference sequence) specifies MNHEY as CDR1 and SMNVEV as CDR2. TCR CDR3 regions were amplified from genomic DNA by multiplex PCR using the deep immunoSEQ assay. Extracted genomic DNA from each cell subset was spread evenly across all wells of several immunoSEQ 96-well plates, with each plate serving as a replicate. For sorted subsets, approximately 200 ng of genomic DNA, equivalent to roughly 33,000 T cell genomes, went into each replicate PCR. Purified libraries were measured with a Qubit 3.0 fluorometer, size-checked on a Bioanalyzer 2100, and measured again with the KAPA Library Quantification kit. Each immunoSEQ 96-well plate was sequenced on its own single-read 150-cycle Illumina NextSeq 550 flow cell. The study's processing was this. Because the immunoSEQ output included only junctional sequences and no quality scores, the filtering could not be the same as the filtering used for full-length reads. Sequences were annotated with PyIR, a Python wrapper for IgBLAST v1.9, and V/J genes and CDR3 were assigned using IMGT germline references. Reads were filtered out if the reads had weak V/J assignments (E-value above 1e-6), no CDR3, stop codons, out-of-frame junctions, or ambiguous translated residues. V3J clonotypes were defined as sequences sharing an identical inferred V gene, J gene, and CDR3 amino acid sequence. Percentage overlap between repertoires was calculated by dividing the number of shared unique clonotypes by the size of the smaller repertoire. Richness of each repertoire was evaluated using RTK rarefaction, the Chao1 estimator, and Recon v2.1 estimates of unobserved clonotypes. OLGA was used to compute generation probabilities for all TCRbeta clonotypes that the gDNA method yielded from a few donors. TCRdb retrieved this table from immuneACCESS and kept in-frame rearrangements only. Not all clones are present; in checked studies, unresolved V genes account for under half, and no reason is known for the remainder. Clonal size and the V and J genes are those of that table, whereas D and trimming came from the DNA. This sample holds roughly 2,500,000 clones; 90% to 95% were observed only once. Roughly 0.36% of the sample is held by the ten biggest clonotypes.

Healthy HIV-negative adults with no recently reported acute infections or vaccinations were included as donors. All donors were Caucasian adults living in Nashville, Tennessee, USA. Magnetic negative selection was used to enrich CD4+ T cells, after which naive cells were positively selected on CD45RA and the negative fraction became the memory subset. Blood was collected by leukapheresis, and PBMCs were isolated by Ficoll-Histopaque density gradient centrifugation and then cryopreserved in liquid nitrogen vapor phase. Analytical flow cytometry was used to check the purity and quantity of each magnetically sorted T cell population. Each sorted fraction had its genomic DNA isolated and then quantified by UV absorbance on a Nanodrop 2000c. This clone came up once. No cognate antigen has been identified for it. There are no base qualities to consult, and no much larger clone falls within one base. Results the study describes overall, beyond this receptor: Even with the large sequencing depth, rarefaction of the sorted-subset datasets indicated that sequencing was incomplete. Estimated clonotype richness was generally larger for naive than for memory subsets. Because the study included only a small number of donors, the genetic and exposure-history diversity represented was limited. Compared with non-shared clonotypes, the clonotypes found in all four sorted-subset donors had higher generation probabilities. Roughly 5.2% of naive CD4, roughly 3.5% of naive CD8, about 2.5% of memory CD4, and about 0.4% of memory CD8 clonotypes were shared across several donors. Based on pairwise subsampling, the degree of clonotype sharing among donors was expected to be affected by sequencing depth. Sampling was restricted to blood, and TCR repertoires in tissues likely differ from the TCR repertoires found in blood.

The chain is encoded by TRBV27 joined to TRBJ2-5, with 12 bases in between that match TRBD1. This TCR derives from a young man in good health. Some clones in this sample may be carry-over from other donors' samples. The sample was naive CD4+ T cells from PBMCs. This specimen's cell subset or site label, per the study, means: CD45RA+ positively selected. The CDR3 region: CASSLWDRGRKETQYF. The DNA reads as follows: TGTGCCAGCAGTTTATGGGACAGGGGGCGAAAGGAGACCCAGTACTTC.